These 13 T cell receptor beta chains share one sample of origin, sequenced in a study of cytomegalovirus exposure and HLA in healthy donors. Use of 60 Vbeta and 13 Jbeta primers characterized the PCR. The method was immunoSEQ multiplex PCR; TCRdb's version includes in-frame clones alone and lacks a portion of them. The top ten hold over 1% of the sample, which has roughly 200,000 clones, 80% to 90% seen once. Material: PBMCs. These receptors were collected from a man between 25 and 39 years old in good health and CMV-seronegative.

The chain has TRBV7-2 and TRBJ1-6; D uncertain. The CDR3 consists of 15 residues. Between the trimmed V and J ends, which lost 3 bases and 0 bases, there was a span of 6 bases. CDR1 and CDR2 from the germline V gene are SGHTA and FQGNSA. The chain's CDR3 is CASSFGPSYNSPLHF. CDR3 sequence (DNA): TGTGCCAGCAGCTTTGGGCCCTCCTATAATTCACCCCTCCACTTT. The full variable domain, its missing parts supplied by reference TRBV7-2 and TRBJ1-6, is GAGVSQSPSNKVTEKGKDVELRCDPISGHTALYWYRQSLGQGLEFLIYFQGNSAPDKSGLPSDRFSAERTGGSVSTLTIQRTQQEDSAVYLCASSFGPSYNSPLHFGNGTRLTVT.

CDR3 sequence reads: CASRSPSGRRTDTQYF. As DNA, the CDR3 is TGTGCCAGCAGGAGCCCCAGCGGGAGACGGACAGATACGCAGTATTTT. The genes are TRBV28 and TRBJ2-3; 8 positions match TRBD2. The ends lost 6 bases at V and 3 bases at J; junction bases unmatched: 11. Per germline, CDR1 MDHEN and CDR2 SYDVKM. The CDR3 consists of 16 residues.

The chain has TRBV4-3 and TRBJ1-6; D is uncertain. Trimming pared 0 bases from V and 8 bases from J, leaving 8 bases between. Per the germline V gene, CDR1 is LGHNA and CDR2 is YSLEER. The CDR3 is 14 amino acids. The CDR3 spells CASSQEGRDSPLHF. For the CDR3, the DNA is TGCGCCAGCAGCCAAGAGGGGAGGGATTCACCCCTCCACTTT.

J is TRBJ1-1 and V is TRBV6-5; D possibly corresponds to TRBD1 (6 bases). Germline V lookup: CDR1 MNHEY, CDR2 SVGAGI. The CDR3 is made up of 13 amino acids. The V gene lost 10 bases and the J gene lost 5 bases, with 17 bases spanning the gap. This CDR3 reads CATSTGLGTEAFF. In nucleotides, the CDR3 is TGTGCCACCTCGACAGGCCTTGGGACTGAAGCTTTCTTT.

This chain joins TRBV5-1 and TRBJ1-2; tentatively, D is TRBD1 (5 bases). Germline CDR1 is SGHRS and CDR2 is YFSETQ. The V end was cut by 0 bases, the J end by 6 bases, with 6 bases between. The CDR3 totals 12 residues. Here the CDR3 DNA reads TGCGCCAGCAGCTTGGAAGGGGATGGCTACACCTTC. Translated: CASSLEGDGYTF.

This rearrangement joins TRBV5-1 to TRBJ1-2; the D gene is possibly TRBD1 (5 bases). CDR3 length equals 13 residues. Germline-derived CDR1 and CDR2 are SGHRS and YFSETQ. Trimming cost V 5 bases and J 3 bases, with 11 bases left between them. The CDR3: CASSRDSHYGYTF. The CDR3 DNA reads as TGCGCCAGCAGTCGTGACAGCCACTATGGCTACACCTTC. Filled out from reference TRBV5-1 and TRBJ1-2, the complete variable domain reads KAGVTQTPRYLIKTRGQQVTLSCSPISGHRSVSWYQQTPGQGLQFLFEYFSETQRNKGNFPGRFSGRQFSNSRSEMNVSTLELGDSALYLCASSRDSHYGYTFGSGTRLTVV.

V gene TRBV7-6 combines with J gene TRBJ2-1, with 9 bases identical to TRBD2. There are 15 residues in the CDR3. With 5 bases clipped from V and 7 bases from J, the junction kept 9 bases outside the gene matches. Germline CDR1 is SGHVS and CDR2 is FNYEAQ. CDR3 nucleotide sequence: TGTGCCAGCAGCCCAATGGCGGGAGGGCTTAATGAGCAGTTCTTC. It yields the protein CASSPMAGGLNEQFF.

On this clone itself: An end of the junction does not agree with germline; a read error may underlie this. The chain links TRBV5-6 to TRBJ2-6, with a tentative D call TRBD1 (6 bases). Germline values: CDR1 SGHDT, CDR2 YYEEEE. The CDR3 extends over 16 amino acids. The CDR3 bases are TGTGCCAGCAGCTTGAGGCAGGGGCTCGGGGCCAACGGCCTGACTTTC. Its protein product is CASSLRQGLGANGLTF.

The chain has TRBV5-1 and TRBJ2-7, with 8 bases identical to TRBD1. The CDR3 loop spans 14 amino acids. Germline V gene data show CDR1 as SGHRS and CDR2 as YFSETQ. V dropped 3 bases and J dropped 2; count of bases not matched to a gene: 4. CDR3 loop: CASSWGTGTYEQYF. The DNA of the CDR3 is TGCGCCAGCAGCTGGGGGACAGGAACCTACGAGCAGTACTTC.

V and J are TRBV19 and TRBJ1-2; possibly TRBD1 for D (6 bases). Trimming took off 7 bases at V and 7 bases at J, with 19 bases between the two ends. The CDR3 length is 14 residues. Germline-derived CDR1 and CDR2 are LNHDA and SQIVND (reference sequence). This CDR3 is CASTPSQGASGYTF. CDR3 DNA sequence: TGTGCCAGTACCCCGTCACAGGGAGCCTCTGGCTACACCTTC.

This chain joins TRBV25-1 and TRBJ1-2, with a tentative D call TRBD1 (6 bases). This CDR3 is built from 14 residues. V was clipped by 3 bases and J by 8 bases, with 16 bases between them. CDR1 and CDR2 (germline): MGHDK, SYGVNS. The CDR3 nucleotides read TGTGCCAGCAGTGATCGCACAGGGTCGGTCGGCTACACCTTC. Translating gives CASSDRTGSVGYTF.

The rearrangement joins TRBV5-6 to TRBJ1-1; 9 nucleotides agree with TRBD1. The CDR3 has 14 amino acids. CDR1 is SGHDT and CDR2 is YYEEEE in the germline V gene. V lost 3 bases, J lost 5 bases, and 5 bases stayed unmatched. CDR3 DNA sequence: TGTGCCAGCAGCTGGGAACAGGGGGCGACTGAAGCTTTCTTT. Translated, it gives CASSWEQGATEAFF.

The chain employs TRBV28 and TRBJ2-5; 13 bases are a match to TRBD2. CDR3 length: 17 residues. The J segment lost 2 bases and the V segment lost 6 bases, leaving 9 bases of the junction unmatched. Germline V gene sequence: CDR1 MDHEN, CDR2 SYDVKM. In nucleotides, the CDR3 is TGTGCCAGCAGCCCTAGGGGGACTAGCGGGGAACAAGAGACCCAGTACTTC. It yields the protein CASSPRGTSGEQETQYF.